The TCR beta chain under discussion was sequenced for a study of T cell responses to AZD1222 COVID-19 vaccine. V lost 5 bases, J lost 2 bases, and 12 bases stayed unmatched. Germline V gives CDR1 SGHTA, CDR2 FQGTGA. This CDR3 has 18 residues. Libraries were prepared by immunoSEQ multiplex PCR; TCRdb keeps only in-frame clonotypes and omits some of them. The sample carries approximately 150,000 clones, about nine tenths recorded once. The sequenced sample was peripheral blood, obtained on day 0 of MenACWY control vaccination. The TCR comes from an adult in good health. This rearrangement joins TRBV7-3 to TRBJ2-1, with 10 bases that match TRBD2. In DNA form, the CDR3 reads TGTGCCAGCAGCCCATGGGCTAGCGGGGGAACCCCCTACAATGAGCAGTTCTTC. Its translation: CASSPWASGGTPYNEQFF. Full variable domain (remainder filled in from reference TRBV7-3 and TRBJ2-1): GAGVSQTPSNKVTEKGKYVELRCDPISGHTALYWYRQSLGQGPEFLIYFQGTGAADDSGLPNDRFFAVRPEGSVSTLKIQRTERGDSAVYLCASSPWASGGTPYNEQFFGPGTRLTVL.